Listed here is a single TCR beta chain. One end of the junction is discordant with germline, which a read error may explain. The data are from a study of blood T cell repertoires in COVID-19. Study-level information: Sites in the United States, Italy and Spain provided acute and convalescent COVID-19 samples.

The CDR3 contains 11 residues. Germline V gene data show CDR1 as SGHRS and CDR2 as YFSETQ. Sequencing used immunoSEQ multiplex PCR; TCRdb keeps in-frame clones, though not all of them. The table shows roughly 250,000 clones, with roughly 84% occurring only once. The chain recombines TRBV5-1 with TRBJ1-2; D might be TRBD1 (5 bases). The sequence was obtained from a human donor with COVID-19, enrolled during active disease. The donor label of this sample is uncertain. Sequenced: peripheral blood. CDR3 loop: CASSLEGRTSF. Written as DNA, the CDR3 is TGCGCCAGCAGCTTGGAGGGGCGCACGTCCTTC.